This passage covers 18 T cell receptor beta chains from one sample sequenced in a study of vaccination effects on CD4 cells after COVID-19. Data came from immunoSEQ multiplex PCR; TCRdb stores just in-frame clones and leaves some out. Of approximately 74,000 clones listed, 65% to 80% were seen once; the top ten hold roughly 2.9%. The antigens these receptors bind are not known. With the ViraFEST assay, the study expanded antigen-specific CD4+ T cells using viral peptide pools, then sequenced them. After more than 9 days in culture, the CD4+ T cells were isolated. None of these healthy vaccinees had been infected with SARS-CoV-2 before vaccination. This material consisted of CD4+ T cells from PBMCs cultured with HCoV-NL63 spike peptides, taken before COVID-19 vaccination. These receptors originate from a human donor who received a COVID-19 vaccine.

The chain combines TRBV28 with TRBJ2-4; a weak D match, TRBD2 (6 bases). This CDR3 region has 16 residues. The germline CDR1 and CDR2 sequences are MDHEN and SYDVKM. V lost 2 bases and J 0 bases, leaving 11 bases between the germline ends. For the CDR3, the DNA is TGTGCCAGCAGTTTAGGAGGGATGCTAGCCAAAAACATTCAGTACTTC. It translates to CASSLGGMLAKNIQYF.

The rearrangement uses TRBV6-5 and TRBJ1-5; D might be TRBD1 (6 bases). Trimming removed 0 bases at V and 6 bases at J, with 12 bases between. The CDR3 length is 15 residues. The germline gives CDR1 MNHEY, CDR2 SVGAGI. CDR3 in DNA: TGTGCCAGCAGTTACTCGGGAGGGGGTGGTCAGCCCCAGCATTTT. Translation gives CASSYSGGGGQPQHF.

This clone was counted between two and nine times. V usage is TRBV2 and J usage is TRBJ2-7; D is unclear. The V end was cut by 6 bases, the J end by 0 bases, with 9 bases between. CDR3 length equals 13 residues. Germline V gene sequence: CDR1 SNHLY, CDR2 FYNNEI. Here the CDR3 reads CASRVTFSYEQYV. CDR3 coding DNA: TGTGCCAGCAGGGTGACGTTCTCCTACGAGCAGTACGTC.

The chain has TRBV11-2 and TRBJ1-1; TRBD1 agrees at 8 bases. Per the germline V gene, CDR1 is SGHAT and CDR2 is FQNNGV. The CDR3 contains 16 residues. The ends lost 4 bases at V and 3 bases at J; junction bases unmatched: 10. CDR3 nucleotides: TGTGCCAGCAGCTCGAGGACAGGGAGGAGGTACACTGAAGCTTTCTTT. It codes for CASSSRTGRRYTEAFF.

This clone appeared a single time. V usage is TRBV20-1 and J usage is TRBJ1-4; 7 bases align to TRBD1. CDR1 and CDR2 from the germline V gene are DFQATT and SNEGSKA (reference sequence). Trimming removed 3 bases from V and 8 bases from J; junction bases left unmatched: 6. The CDR3 is made up of 13 amino acids. The CDR3: CSASQGGLEKLFF. DNA for the CDR3: TGCAGTGCTAGTCAGGGGGGTTTGGAAAAACTGTTTTTT.

In its sample, this clone was seen a few times. The V call is TRBV6-6, the J call TRBJ2-1, with D tentatively TRBD2 (6 bases). Per the germline V gene, CDR1 is MNHNY and CDR2 is SVGAGI (reference sequence). Trimming shortened V by 10 bases and J by 4 bases, and 14 bases separated the two germline ends. CDR3 size: 13 residues. The CDR3 sequence is CATLTGTYNEQFF. In DNA, the CDR3 is TGTGCCACCCTTACGGGGACTTACAATGAGCAGTTCTTC.

This chain links TRBV3-1 (or the pseudogene TRBV3-2) with TRBJ2-1; D unresolved. This CDR3 region has 12 residues. Germline V gives CDR1 LGHDT, CDR2 YNNKEL (reference sequence). V lost 3 bases and J 4 bases, leaving 4 bases between the germline ends. CDR3 coding DNA: TGTGCCAGCAGCCACCGATACAATGAGCAGTTCTTC. The encoded protein is CASSHRYNEQFF.

This clone showed up just a few times. This chain's CDR3 is CASSLTSGVYNEQFF. CDR3 in DNA: TGTGCCAGCAGCTTAACTAGCGGGGTCTACAATGAGCAGTTCTTC. The rearrangement links TRBV7-9 to TRBJ2-1; 10 bases align to TRBD2. Trimming at V came to 2 bases and at J to 3 bases, leaving 1 base not matched to a gene. There are 15 residues in the CDR3. Looked up from germline, CDR1 is SEHNR and CDR2 is FQNEAQ (reference sequence).

This clone has a handful of counts. The chain uses TRBV24-1 and TRBJ2-2; 10 positions agree with TRBD2. This CDR3 has 16 amino acids. The V segment lost 4 bases and the J segment 2 bases; nucleotides outside the gene matches: 3. Germline V CDR1 and CDR2: KGHDR, SFDVKD. The CDR3 nucleotides read TGTGCCACCAGTGACACTAGCGGGGAAAACACCGGGGAGCTGTTTTTT. Translation: CATSDTSGENTGELFF.

V gene TRBV6-5 combines with J gene TRBJ2-7; possibly TRBD1 or TRBD2 for D (5 bases each). There are 12 residues in the CDR3. The germline V gene encodes CDR1 MNHEY and CDR2 SVGAGI. V lost 6 bases, J lost 6 bases, and 12 bases lay in between. CDR3 sequence (DNA): TGTGCCAGCAGACAGGACGGGGCCGAGCAGTACGTC. Translation: CASRQDGAEQYV.

The chain uses TRBV3-1 (or the pseudogene TRBV3-2) and TRBJ1-6, with D perhaps matching TRBD1 (6 bases). The germline gives CDR1 LGHDT, CDR2 YNNKEL (reference sequence). V was clipped by 4 bases and J by 9 bases, with 16 bases between them. The CDR3 length is 15 residues. CDR3 region: CASSRGGGGTSPLHF. CDR3 DNA sequence: TGTGCCAGCAGCCGAGGGGGAGGGGGTACTTCACCCCTCCACTTT.

The chain is built from TRBV10-3 and TRBJ2-7, with TRBD1 identical over 7 bases. The V gene's germline CDR1 is ENHRY and CDR2 SYGVKD. The V gene end was trimmed by 10 bases and the J gene end by 7 bases; junction bases not matched to a gene: 13. This CDR3 has 13 amino acids. The CDR3 coding sequence is TGTGCCACCGGACAGGATCCCGGGGAGGAGCAGTACGTC. This translates into CATGQDPGEEQYV.

The chain employs TRBV6-2 or TRBV6-3 and TRBJ2-7, with D perhaps assigned TRBD1 or TRBD2 (5 bases each). V dropped 2 bases and J dropped 6 bases, with 14 bases sitting between them. Germline V gene data show CDR1 as MNHEY and CDR2 as SVGEGT. This CDR3 is 14 amino acids long. Here the CDR3 DNA reads TGTGCCAGCAGTTACACCCTCCTCGGGGCCGAGCAGTACGTC. Protein: CASSYTLLGAEQYV.

This chain uses TRBV6-6 with TRBJ1-2; 9 nucleotides align to TRBD1. Trimming cost V 7 bases and J 6 bases; bases outside gene matches: 12. The CDR3 sequence is 15 residues long. Germline V lookup: CDR1 MNHNY, CDR2 SVGAGI (reference sequence). CDR3 in amino acids: CASTKQGAMINGYTF. The DNA of the CDR3 is TGTGCCAGCACCAAACAGGGGGCTATGATCAATGGCTACACCTTC.

This rearrangement joins TRBV7-8 to TRBJ2-3; possibly TRBD2 for D (6 bases). The V end was cut by 1 base, the J end by 1 base, with 9 bases between. Germline-derived CDR1 and CDR2 are SGHVS and FQNEAQ. The CDR3 totals 15 residues. Written as DNA, the CDR3 is TGTGCCAGCAGCTTAGAGGGCGGGGGCACAGATACGCAGTATTTT. Protein: CASSLEGGGTDTQYF. Using reference TRBV7-8 and TRBJ2-3 for the parts outside the CDR3, the full variable domain is GAGVSQSPRYKVAKRGQDVALRCDPISGHVSLFWYQQALGQGPEFLTYFQNEAQLDKSGLPSDRFFAERPEGSVSTLKIQRTQQEDSAVYLCASSLEGGGTDTQYFGPGTRLTVL.

This clone was detected once. This rearrangement joins TRBV28 to TRBJ1-3, with D maybe TRBD1 (5 bases). Trimming shortened V by 2 bases and J by 4 bases, and 12 bases separated the two germline ends. Germline lookup yields CDR1 MDHEN and CDR2 SYDVKM. This CDR3 region has 15 residues. CDR3 DNA sequence: TGTGCCAGCAGTTTAAACGGCAGGGTCGGAAACACCATATATTTT. Its protein is CASSLNGRVGNTIYF.

The count of this clone is one. The genes are TRBV6-5 and TRBJ2-5; D not certain. V dropped 5 bases and J dropped 7 bases, with 14 bases sitting between them. Germline V gives CDR1 MNHEY, CDR2 SVGAGI. The CDR3 runs to 13 residues. CDR3 amino acids: CASSHQTKGTQYF. CDR3 nucleotide sequence: TGTGCCAGCAGTCACCAAACGAAGGGGACCCAGTACTTC.

V usage is TRBV5-1 and J usage is TRBJ2-2, with TRBD1 identical over 8 bases. With V trimmed by 3 bases and J by 3 bases, 10 bases remained unmatched. This CDR3 region has 17 residues. The germline V gene encodes CDR1 SGHRS and CDR2 YFSETQ. The CDR3, as DNA: TGCGCCAGCAGCTCCGGGCAGGGGGCGACGCACACCGGGGAGCTGTTTTTT. It codes for CASSSGQGATHTGELFF.